This entry lists 12 T cell receptor beta chains sequenced from one sample in a study of tumor-infiltrating lymphocytes in primary liver carcinoma. With a constant-region primer, TCR beta cDNA was made from roughly 500 ng of total RNA. Libraries covering TCR beta were generated through three nested multiplex PCR rounds (using a slightly modified ARM-PCR). Running roughly 10 cycles apiece, the first two PCR rounds relied on TRBV1-TRBV30 forward primers together with a C-beta reverse primer. TCRdb fed the multiplex PCR reads into MiXCR, producing one record per CDR3 protein. The repertoire holds 90,000 to 100,000 distinct CDR3 sequences, over 55% seen once, with about 9.2% in the top ten. Both RNA and DNA were isolated together from approximately 20-30 mg of bulk tissue that had not been sorted. The sequenced sample was liver tumor tissue from sampling region 5. Subset reported: tumor region T5, tumor centre. Source of these receptors: a woman aged 55-69 years with primary liver carcinoma and hepatitis B virus infection.

This clonotype was recorded at least ten times. The gene calls are TRBV4-1 and TRBJ2-3; TRBD2 matches at 13 bases. CDR1 is MGHRA and CDR2 is YSYEKL in the germline V gene. The V segment lost 5 bases and the J segment 8 bases; nucleotides outside the gene matches: 16. The CDR3 covers 18 residues. CDR3 nucleotides: TGCGCCAGCAGCAATCCAAAGCGCGGACTAGCGGGAGAGGGTACGCAGTATTTT. This gives the protein CASSNPKRGLAGEGTQYF.

As regards this clonotype: This may stem from a read error, because a much larger clone lies one nucleotide away. This sequence joins TRBV30 and TRBJ2-5; weak D call: TRBD1 (6 bases). The CDR3 extends over 13 amino acids. Germline loops: CDR1 GTSNPN, CDR2 SVGIG (reference sequence). As DNA, the CDR3 is TGTGTCTGGAGCCGGGACACCCAAGAGACCCAGTACTTC. Its protein product is CVWSRDTQETQYF.

As concerns this clonotype: A clone one base away is much larger, so this may be a read error. The V and J genes are TRBV5-1 and TRBJ1-6; D gene uncertain. Looked up from germline, CDR1 is SGHRS and CDR2 is YFSETQ. The CDR3 sequence is 15 residues long. The germline V and J ends were trimmed by 4 bases and 9 bases, with 17 bases remaining between them. CDR3 amino acids: CASSVVAGSGSPLHF. The CDR3, as DNA: TGCGCCAGCAGCGTGGTCGCGGGGAGCGGTTCACCCCTCCACTTT.

The V call is TRBV28, the J call TRBJ1-2, with a tentative D call TRBD1 (5 bases). V was pared by 5 bases and J by 6 bases, with 13 bases between. The CDR3 extends over 13 amino acids. Germline V gene lookup returns CDR1 MDHEN and CDR2 SYDVKM. CDR3 in DNA: TGTGCCAGCAGTGCCCGGGACCCGGATGGCTACACCTTC. Encoded protein: CASSARDPDGYTF.

This clonotype was detected many times. This chain uses TRBV6-5 with TRBJ2-7, with 8 bases lining up with TRBD1. The CDR3 has 15 amino acids. Germline values: CDR1 MNHEY, CDR2 SVGAGI. Trimming took 4 bases from V and 9 from J; bases not matched to a gene: 14. The CDR3 region is CASSFAGTGLGGQYF. CDR3 DNA sequence: TGTGCCAGCAGTTTCGCCGGGACAGGCCTAGGTGGGCAGTACTTC.

This clonotype was recorded a few times. It may be a read error: a sequence one base away is much more abundant. V and J are TRBV6-6 and TRBJ1-2; 8 bases fit TRBD1. The V segment lost 7 bases and the J segment 2 bases; nucleotides outside the gene matches: 9. Germline V gives CDR1 MNHNY, CDR2 SVGAGI (reference sequence). The CDR3 totals 15 residues. This chain's CDR3 is CASNRDRGLNYGYTF. CDR3 nucleotide sequence: TGTGCCAGCAACCGAGACAGGGGACTAAACTATGGCTACACCTTC.

The rearrangement uses TRBV5-1 and TRBJ2-3; 7 bases align to TRBD2. The V and J ends lost 8 bases and 4 bases, in that order; junction bases with no gene match: 13. Germline assignment: CDR1 SGHRS and CDR2 YFSETQ. This CDR3 is 15 amino acids long. In DNA form, the CDR3 reads TGCGCCAGTGATACTAGCGAGAGTCCCCCAGATACGCAGTATTTT. Its translation is CASDTSESPPDTQYF.

As concerns this clonotype: At one boundary the junction diverges from the germline segment, which might be a read error. This chain uses TRBV12-3 or TRBV12-4 with TRBJ2-7, with 10 positions matching TRBD2. The CDR3 has 18 residues. For the CDR3, the DNA is TGTGCCAGCAGTTTCCGAAGGACTAGCGGAAGGGTTTCATACGAACAGTACTTC. Its translation is CASSFRRTSGRVSYEQYF.

On this clonotype: The junction departs from germline at one end; a sequencing error may be responsible. The gene calls are TRBV11-2 and TRBJ2-2, with D tentatively TRBD2 (5 bases). The CDR3 sequence is 13 residues long. CDR1 is SGHAT and CDR2 is FQNNGV in the germline V gene. CDR3 protein: CASSLDRTGELLF. CDR3 sequence (DNA): TGTGCCAGCAGCCTAGATAGGACTGGGGAGCTGCTCTTT.

V gene TRBV5-5 combines with J gene TRBJ2-1; 8 bases are shared with TRBD2. This CDR3 comprises 17 residues. The germline gives CDR1 SGHKS, CDR2 YYEKEE (reference sequence). Trimming cost V 0 bases and J 9 bases; bases outside gene matches: 14. The CDR3 DNA reads as TGTGCCAGCAGCTTGGTCCAGTCTTTCGGGACTAGGGGTGAGCAGTTCTTC. Its protein is CASSLVQSFGTRGEQFF.

Remarks on this clonotype: Germline and junction disagree at one end, which may indicate a read error. The J gene is TRBJ2-3, the V gene TRBV11-3; maybe TRBD2 (5 bases). Germline CDR1 reads SGHNT; CDR2 reads YENEEA. The length of the CDR3 is 15 residues. CDR3 protein: CTSSLVPGGIGTQYF. The CDR3 DNA is TGTACCAGCAGCTTAGTGCCAGGAGGCATAGGTACGCAGTATTTT. Full variable domain (missing parts from reference TRBV11-3 and TRBJ2-3): EAGVVQSPRYKIIEKKQPVAFWCNPISGHNTLYWYLQNLGQGPELLIRYENEEAVDDSQLPKDRFSAERLKGVDSTLKIQPAELGDSAVYLCTSSLVPGGIGTQYFGPGTRLTVL.

This clonotype was counted only a few times. It may be a read error: a sequence one base away is much more abundant. This sequence joins TRBV6-1 and TRBJ2-3; TRBD2 matches 9 bases. Germline loops: CDR1 MNHNS, CDR2 SASEGT. The CDR3 spans 20 residues. With V trimmed by 4 bases and J by 2 bases, 19 bases remained unmatched. CDR3 bases: TGTGCCAGCAGTGGACATAGCGGGAGCTTATCAGGGGTGATCACAGATACGCAGTATTTT. Its translation: CASSGHSGSLSGVITDTQYF.